The source of this T cell receptor beta chain is a study of cytomegalovirus exposure and HLA in healthy donors (dated by TCRdb to 2016 to 2017). Concerning the study at large: The 650 to 800 repertoires of the first cohort and the 110 or so validation repertoires were produced on the same platform, according to a later analysis. The study aimed to test whether signatures of past pathogen exposure could be identified by cataloging public T cell receptors. A separate validation cohort of some 130 different subjects was used in addition to the approximately 640-subject first cohort. To predict cytomegalovirus infection status, the study brought together high-throughput TCR immunosequencing, statistical association of individual TCRs with disease status, and machine learning. The research as a whole found: The classifier was reported to diagnose cytomegalovirus status with high specificity and sensitivity in both the original cohort and the validation cohort. Most TCR sequences were seen in very few donors, while some public TCRs were found in many individuals. It was suggested by the authors that the approach could potentially be generalized to other disease states and immunological phenotypes. A later analysis had no HLA typing for the validation cohort, so co-occurrence there was scored across all 130 or so repertoires. In vitro tests confirmed that a few of the cytomegalovirus-associated TCR beta chains recognize cytomegalovirus antigens. In a later analysis, TCRs clustered in the first cohort were found to also tend to co-occur in the roughly 120 validation repertoires, with 94% of cluster scores above 0. In the study, around 150 TCR beta chains were listed as associated with cytomegalovirus.

This clone was detected only a few times. This clone's antigen is unknown. Base qualities are not provided; no much larger clone lies one nucleotide away. As encoded in the germline V gene, CDR1 is KGHSH while CDR2 is LQKENI. Trimming removed 2 bases from V and 6 bases from J; the gene matches leave 2 bases unexplained. The CDR3 goes from the cysteine to the phenylalanine over 13 residues. Of the read, only the CDR3 DNA is kept; its 39 bases are in frame from base 1. Donors formed part of the validation cohort, which comprised over a hundred subjects and was distinct from the first cohort of 550 to 850 subjects. Receptors were amplified or captured by the immunoSEQ multiplex PCR assay. As for how the authors treated the data: A statistical classification framework was developed to diagnose cytomegalovirus status using the catalog of TCR beta chain sequences. TCRdb carries this immuneACCESS record with in-frame sequences only. Its versions omit some clonotypes, under half of them owing to an unresolved V gene in the studies checked, with the rest unexplained. V and J calls and clone size are those listed in that table; D and trimming were worked out from the DNA. Counted in this sample were 160,000 or so clones; more than 75% of them appeared once. The ten top clones hold around 3% of the sample.

The source is a man between 18 and 35 years old in good health and CMV-seronegative. The chain is assembled from TRBV18 and TRBJ1-2; 8 middle bases align to TRBD1. Material: PBMCs. The bases are TGTGCCAGCTCACCAGTGGGACAGGATGGCTACACCTTC. Its protein reads: CASSPVGQDGYTF.